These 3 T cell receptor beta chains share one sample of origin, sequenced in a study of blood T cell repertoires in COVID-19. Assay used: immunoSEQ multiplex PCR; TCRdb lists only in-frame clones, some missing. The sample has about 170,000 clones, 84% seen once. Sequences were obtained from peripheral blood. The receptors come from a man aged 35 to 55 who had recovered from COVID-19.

The DNA of the CDR3 is TGTGCCAGCAGCGGCGGGACAGGGTATTCACCCCTCCACTTT. Encoded protein: CASSGGTGYSPLHF. The chain combines TRBV9 with TRBJ1-6; TRBD1 agrees at 9 bases. V lost 3 bases and J lost 8; bases outside the gene matches: 3. This CDR3 is built from 14 residues. Per the germline V gene, CDR1 is SGDLS and CDR2 is YYNGEE.

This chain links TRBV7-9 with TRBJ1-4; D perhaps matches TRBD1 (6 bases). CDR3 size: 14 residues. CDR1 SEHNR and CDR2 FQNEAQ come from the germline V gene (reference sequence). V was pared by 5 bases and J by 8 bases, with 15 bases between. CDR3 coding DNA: TGTGCCAGCAGCCTATCAGGGGATCGAGAAAAACTGTTTTTT. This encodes CASSLSGDREKLFF.

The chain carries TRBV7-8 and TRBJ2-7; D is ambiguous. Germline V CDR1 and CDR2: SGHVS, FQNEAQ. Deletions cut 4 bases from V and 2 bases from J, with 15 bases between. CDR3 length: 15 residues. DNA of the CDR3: TGTGCCAGCAGCTCAGGCCGGCCCTTTACCTACGAGCAGTACTTC. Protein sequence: CASSSGRPFTYEQYF.